This TCR beta chain comes out of a study of T cell changes during pregnancy in multiple sclerosis (dated by TCRdb to 2018 to 2020). The study in broad terms: In women with multiple sclerosis, the researchers looked at how the T cell repertoire shifted as pregnancy progressed.

Trimming costs V 10 bases and J 0 bases, and their ends lie 12 bases apart. The CDR3 goes from the cysteine to the phenylalanine over 13 residues. Left in the record is the CDR3 DNA by itself, 39 bases read in frame from the first base. CDR1 LNHDA and CDR2 SQIVND were looked up in the germline V gene (reference sequence). Library preparation used the immunoSEQ multiplex PCR assay. Imported from immuneACCESS, the table was reduced by TCRdb to in-frame sequences with V and J called. These copies leave out some clones; in studies compared against another copy, an unresolved V gene accounts for under half, and the cause of the remainder is not known. For this sample the table gives approximately 82,000 clones, of which about 89% were detected only once. The ten largest account for more than 0.45% of the sample. On this clone: Its antigen is unknown. No much larger clone is present one base from it, and per-base qualities are unavailable.

In this chain, TRBV19 is recombined with TRBJ1-2, and perhaps TRBD1 as D gene, on 5 matching bases. The receptor's source is a female donor with multiple sclerosis, enrolled in a pregnancy study. Sequencing was performed on CD4+ T cells from peripheral blood mononuclear cells, taken in the second trimester of pregnancy. The CDR3 protein: CATAAQANYGYTF. The DNA sequence is TGTGCCACTGCGGCACAGGCTAACTATGGCTACACCTTC.